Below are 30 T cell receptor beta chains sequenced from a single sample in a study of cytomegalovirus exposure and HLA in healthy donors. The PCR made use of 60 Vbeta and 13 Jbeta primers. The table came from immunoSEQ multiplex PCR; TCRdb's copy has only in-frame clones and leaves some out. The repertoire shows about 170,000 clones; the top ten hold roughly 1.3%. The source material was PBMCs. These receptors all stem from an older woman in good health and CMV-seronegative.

CDR3 residues: CASSSWDRGNYGYTF. The CDR3 DNA reads TGTGCCAGCAGCTCGTGGGACAGGGGGAACTATGGCTACACCTTC. The chain carries TRBV11-2 and TRBJ1-2; 11 nucleotides agree with TRBD1. This CDR3 comprises 15 residues. V dropped 4 bases and J dropped 2; count of bases not matched to a gene: 3. From germline, CDR1 is SGHAT and CDR2 FQNNGV.

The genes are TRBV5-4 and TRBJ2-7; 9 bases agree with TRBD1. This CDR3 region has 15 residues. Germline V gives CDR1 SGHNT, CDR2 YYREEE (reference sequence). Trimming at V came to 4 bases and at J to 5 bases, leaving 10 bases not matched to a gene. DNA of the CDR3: TGTGCCAGCAGCGGCCGGGACAGGGACCTCCACGAGCAGTACTTC. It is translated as CASSGRDRDLHEQYF.

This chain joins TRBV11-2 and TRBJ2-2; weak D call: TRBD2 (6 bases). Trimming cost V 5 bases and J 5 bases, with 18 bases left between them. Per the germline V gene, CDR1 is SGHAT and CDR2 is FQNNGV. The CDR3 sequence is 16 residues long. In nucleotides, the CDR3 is TGTGCCAGCAGCCCCCAAGGGACTCTTCCGACCGGGGAGCTGTTTTTT. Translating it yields CASSPQGTLPTGELFF.

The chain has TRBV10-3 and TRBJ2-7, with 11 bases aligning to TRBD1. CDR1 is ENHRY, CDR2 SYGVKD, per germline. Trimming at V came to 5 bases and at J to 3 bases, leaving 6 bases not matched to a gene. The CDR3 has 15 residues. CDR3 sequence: CAISRPGQGVYEQYF. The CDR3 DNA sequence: TGTGCCATCAGTCGACCGGGACAGGGGGTCTACGAGCAGTACTTC.

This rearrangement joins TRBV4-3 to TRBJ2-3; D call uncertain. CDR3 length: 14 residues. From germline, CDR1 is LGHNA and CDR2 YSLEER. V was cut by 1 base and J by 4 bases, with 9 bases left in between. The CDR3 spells CASSQGVEPDTQYF. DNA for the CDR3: TGCGCCAGCAGCCAAGGAGTCGAGCCAGATACGCAGTATTTT.

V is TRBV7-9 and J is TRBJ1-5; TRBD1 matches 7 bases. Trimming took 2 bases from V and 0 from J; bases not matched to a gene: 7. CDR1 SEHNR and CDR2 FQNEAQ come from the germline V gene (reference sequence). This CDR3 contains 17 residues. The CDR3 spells CASSLNGTVYSNQPQHF. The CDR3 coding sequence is TGTGCCAGCAGCTTAAATGGGACAGTTTATAGCAATCAGCCCCAGCATTTT.

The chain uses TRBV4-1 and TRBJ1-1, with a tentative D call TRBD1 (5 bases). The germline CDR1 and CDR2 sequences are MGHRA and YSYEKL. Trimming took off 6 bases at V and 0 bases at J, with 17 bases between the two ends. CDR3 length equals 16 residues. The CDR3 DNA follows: TGCGCCAGCAGGATGTTGCAGGGCACCATGAACACTGAAGCTTTCTTT. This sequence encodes CASRMLQGTMNTEAFF.

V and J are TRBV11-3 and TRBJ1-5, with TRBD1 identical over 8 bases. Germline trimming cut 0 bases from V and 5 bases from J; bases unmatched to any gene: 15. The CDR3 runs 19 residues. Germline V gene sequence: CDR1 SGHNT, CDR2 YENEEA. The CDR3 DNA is TGTGCCAGCAGCTTAGATGGGACAGGCGCTCGGGTAGGGCATCAGCCCCAGCATTTT. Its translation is CASSLDGTGARVGHQPQHF.

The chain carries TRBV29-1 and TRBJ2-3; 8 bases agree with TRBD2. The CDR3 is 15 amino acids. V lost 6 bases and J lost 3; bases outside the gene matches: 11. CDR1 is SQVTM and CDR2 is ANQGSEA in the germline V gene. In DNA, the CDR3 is TGCAGCGTCCGAACAATAGCGGGACTAACAGATACGCAGTATTTT. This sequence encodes CSVRTIAGLTDTQYF.

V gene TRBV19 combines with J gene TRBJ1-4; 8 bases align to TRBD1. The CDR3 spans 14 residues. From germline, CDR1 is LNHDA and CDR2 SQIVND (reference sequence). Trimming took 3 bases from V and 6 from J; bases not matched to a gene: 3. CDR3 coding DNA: TGTGCCAGTAGTATCGGGACAGGATATGAAAAACTGTTTTTT. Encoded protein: CASSIGTGYEKLFF. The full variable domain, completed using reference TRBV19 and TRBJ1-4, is DGGITQSPKYLFRKEGQNVTLSCEQNLNHDAMYWYRQDPGQGLRLIYYSQIVNDFQKGDIAEGYSVSREKKESFPLTVTSAQKNPTAFYLCASSIGTGYEKLFFGSGTQLSVL.

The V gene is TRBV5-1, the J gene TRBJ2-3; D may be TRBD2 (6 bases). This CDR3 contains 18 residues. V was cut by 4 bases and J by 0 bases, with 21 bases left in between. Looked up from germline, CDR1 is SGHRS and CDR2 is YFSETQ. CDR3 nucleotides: TGCGCCAGCAGCCCTGCGGCTGCCGGGAGACCTAGCACAGATACGCAGTATTTT. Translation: CASSPAAAGRPSTDTQYF.

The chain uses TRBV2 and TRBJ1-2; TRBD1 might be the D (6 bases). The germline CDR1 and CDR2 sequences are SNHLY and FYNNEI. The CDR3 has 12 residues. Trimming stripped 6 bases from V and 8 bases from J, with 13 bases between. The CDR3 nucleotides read TGTGCCAGCAGAGTTAACAGGGAAGGCTACACCTTC. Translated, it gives CASRVNREGYTF.

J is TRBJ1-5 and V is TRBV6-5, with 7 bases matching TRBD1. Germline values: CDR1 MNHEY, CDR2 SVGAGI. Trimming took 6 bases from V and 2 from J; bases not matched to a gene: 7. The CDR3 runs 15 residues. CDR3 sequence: CASRATGTRNQPQHF. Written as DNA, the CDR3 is TGTGCCAGCAGAGCGACAGGGACTCGCAATCAGCCCCAGCATTTT.

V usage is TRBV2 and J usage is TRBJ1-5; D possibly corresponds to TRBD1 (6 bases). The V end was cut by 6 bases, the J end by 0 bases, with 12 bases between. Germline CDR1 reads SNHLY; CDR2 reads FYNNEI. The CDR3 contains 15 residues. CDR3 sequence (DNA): TGTGCCAGCAGAATCGGGACAAATAGCAATCAGCCCCAGCATTTT. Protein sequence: CASRIGTNSNQPQHF.

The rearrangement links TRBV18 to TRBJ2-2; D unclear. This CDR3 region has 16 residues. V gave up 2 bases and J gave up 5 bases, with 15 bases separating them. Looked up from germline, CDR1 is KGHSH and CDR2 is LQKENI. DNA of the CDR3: TGTGCCAGCTCACCAACGCAGGTAGTAGAAACCGGGGAGCTGTTTTTT. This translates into CASSPTQVVETGELFF.

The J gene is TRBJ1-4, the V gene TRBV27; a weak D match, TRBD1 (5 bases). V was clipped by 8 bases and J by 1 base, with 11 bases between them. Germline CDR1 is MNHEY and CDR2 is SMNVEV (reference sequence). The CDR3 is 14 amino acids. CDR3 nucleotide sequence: TGTGCCAGCGCCCCGGGGGGAACTAATGAAAAACTGTTTTTT. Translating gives CASAPGGTNEKLFF. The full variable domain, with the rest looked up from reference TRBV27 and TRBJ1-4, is EAQVTQNPRYLITVTGKKLTVTCSQNMNHEYMSWYRQDPGLGLRQIYYSMNVEVTDKGDVPEGYKVSRKEKRNFPLILESPSPNQTSLYFCASAPGGTNEKLFFGSGTQLSVL.

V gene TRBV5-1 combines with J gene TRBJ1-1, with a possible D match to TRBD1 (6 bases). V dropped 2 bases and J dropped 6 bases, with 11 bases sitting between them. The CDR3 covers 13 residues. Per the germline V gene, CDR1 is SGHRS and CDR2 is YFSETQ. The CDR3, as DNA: TGCGCCAGCAGCTTTACAGGGTACGCTGAAGCTTTCTTT. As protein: CASSFTGYAEAFF.

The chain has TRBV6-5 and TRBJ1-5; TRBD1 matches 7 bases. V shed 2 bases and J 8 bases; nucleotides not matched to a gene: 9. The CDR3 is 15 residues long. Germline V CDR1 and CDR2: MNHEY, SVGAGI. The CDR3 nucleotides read TGTGCCAGCAGTTACGGGTCGACAGGGACGGAGCCCCAGCATTTT. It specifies CASSYGSTGTEPQHF.

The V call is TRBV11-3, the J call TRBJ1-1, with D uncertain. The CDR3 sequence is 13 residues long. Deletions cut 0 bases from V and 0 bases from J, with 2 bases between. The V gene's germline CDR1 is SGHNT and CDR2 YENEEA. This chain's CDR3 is CASSLDMNTEAFF. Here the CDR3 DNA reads TGTGCCAGCAGCTTAGATATGAACACTGAAGCTTTCTTT.

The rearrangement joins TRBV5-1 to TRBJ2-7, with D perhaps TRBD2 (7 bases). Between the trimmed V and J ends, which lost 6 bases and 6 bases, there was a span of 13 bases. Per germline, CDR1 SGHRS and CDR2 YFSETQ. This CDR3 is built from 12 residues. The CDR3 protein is CASKREGGEQYF. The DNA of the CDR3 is TGCGCCAGCAAGAGGGAGGGGGGCGAGCAGTACTTC.

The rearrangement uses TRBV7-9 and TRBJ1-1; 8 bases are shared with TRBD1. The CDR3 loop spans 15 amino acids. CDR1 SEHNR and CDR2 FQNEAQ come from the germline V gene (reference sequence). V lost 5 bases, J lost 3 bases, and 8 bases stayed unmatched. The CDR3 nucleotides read TGTGCCAGCAGCCCCAGGACAGGGTTTGACACTGAAGCTTTCTTT. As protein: CASSPRTGFDTEAFF. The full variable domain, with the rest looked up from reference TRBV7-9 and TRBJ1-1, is DTGVSQNPRHKITKRGQNVTFRCDPISEHNRLYWYRQTLGQGPEFLTYFQNEAQLEKSRLLSDRFSAERPKGSFSTLEIQRTEQGDSAMYLCASSPRTGFDTEAFFGQGTRLTVV.

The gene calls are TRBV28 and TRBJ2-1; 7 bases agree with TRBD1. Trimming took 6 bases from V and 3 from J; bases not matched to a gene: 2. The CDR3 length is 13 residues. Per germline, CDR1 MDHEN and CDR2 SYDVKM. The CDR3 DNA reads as TGTGCCAGCAGGGGGGACAGCTACAATGAGCAGTTCTTC. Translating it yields CASRGDSYNEQFF. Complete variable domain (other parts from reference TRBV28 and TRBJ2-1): DVKVTQSSRYLVKRTGEKVFLECVQDMDHENMFWYRQDPGLGLRLIYFSYDVKMKEKGDIPEGYSVSREKKERFSLILESASTNQTSMYLCASRGDSYNEQFFGPGTRLTVL.

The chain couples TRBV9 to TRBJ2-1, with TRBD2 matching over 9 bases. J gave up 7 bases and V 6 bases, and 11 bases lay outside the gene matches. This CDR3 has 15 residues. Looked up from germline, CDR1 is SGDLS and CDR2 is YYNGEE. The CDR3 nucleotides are TGTGCCAGCAATCAAGCGGGGGGCTGGGGAAATGAGCAGTTCTTC. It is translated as CASNQAGGWGNEQFF.

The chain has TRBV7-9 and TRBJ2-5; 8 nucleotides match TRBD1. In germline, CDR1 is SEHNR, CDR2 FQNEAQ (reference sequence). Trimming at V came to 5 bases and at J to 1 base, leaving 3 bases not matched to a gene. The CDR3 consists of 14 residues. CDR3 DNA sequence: TGTGCCAGCAGCCTCGGGACAGGCCAAGAGACCCAGTACTTC. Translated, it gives CASSLGTGQETQYF.

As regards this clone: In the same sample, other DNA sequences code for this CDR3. Here the CDR3 reads CASSLNRGNEKLFF. The CDR3 bases are TGTGCCAGCAGCTTAAATAGGGGGAATGAAAAACTGTTTTTT. The J gene is TRBJ1-4, the V gene TRBV11-2, with D perhaps matching TRBD1 (6 bases). The V and J ends lost 2 bases and 5 bases respectively, with 9 bases between them. Germline V gives CDR1 SGHAT, CDR2 FQNNGV. This CDR3 spans 14 amino acids.

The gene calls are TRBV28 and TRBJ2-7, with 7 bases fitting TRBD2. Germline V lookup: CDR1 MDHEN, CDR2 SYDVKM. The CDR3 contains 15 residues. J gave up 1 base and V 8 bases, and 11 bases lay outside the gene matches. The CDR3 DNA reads TGTGCCAGCGCGGTGGGGGGGGAGGTGTCCTACGAGCAGTACTTC. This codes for CASAVGGEVSYEQYF.

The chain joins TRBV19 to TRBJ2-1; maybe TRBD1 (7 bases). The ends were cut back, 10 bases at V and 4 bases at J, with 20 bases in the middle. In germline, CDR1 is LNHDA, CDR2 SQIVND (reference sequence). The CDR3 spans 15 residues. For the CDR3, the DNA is TGTGCCACCACCCCCAGGGGGGAGTTTTACAATGAGCAGTTCTTC. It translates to CATTPRGEFYNEQFF.

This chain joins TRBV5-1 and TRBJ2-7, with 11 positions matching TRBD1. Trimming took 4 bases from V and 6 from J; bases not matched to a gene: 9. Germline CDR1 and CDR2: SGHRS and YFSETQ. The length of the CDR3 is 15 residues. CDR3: CASSQGTGGYREQYF. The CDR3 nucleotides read TGCGCCAGCAGCCAAGGGACAGGGGGGTACCGCGAGCAGTACTTC.

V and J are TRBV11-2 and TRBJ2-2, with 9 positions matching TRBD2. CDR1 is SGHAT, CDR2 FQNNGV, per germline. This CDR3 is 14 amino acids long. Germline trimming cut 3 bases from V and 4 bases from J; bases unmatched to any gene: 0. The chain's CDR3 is CASSLTSGTGELFF. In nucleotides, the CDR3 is TGTGCCAGCAGCTTGACTAGCGGCACCGGGGAGCTGTTTTTT.

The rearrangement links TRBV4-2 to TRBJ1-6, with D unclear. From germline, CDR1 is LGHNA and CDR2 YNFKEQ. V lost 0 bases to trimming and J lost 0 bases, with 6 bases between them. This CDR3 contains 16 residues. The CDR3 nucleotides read TGTGCCAGCAGCCAAGATCGGAGCTCCTATAATTCACCCCTCCACTTT. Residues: CASSQDRSSYNSPLHF.